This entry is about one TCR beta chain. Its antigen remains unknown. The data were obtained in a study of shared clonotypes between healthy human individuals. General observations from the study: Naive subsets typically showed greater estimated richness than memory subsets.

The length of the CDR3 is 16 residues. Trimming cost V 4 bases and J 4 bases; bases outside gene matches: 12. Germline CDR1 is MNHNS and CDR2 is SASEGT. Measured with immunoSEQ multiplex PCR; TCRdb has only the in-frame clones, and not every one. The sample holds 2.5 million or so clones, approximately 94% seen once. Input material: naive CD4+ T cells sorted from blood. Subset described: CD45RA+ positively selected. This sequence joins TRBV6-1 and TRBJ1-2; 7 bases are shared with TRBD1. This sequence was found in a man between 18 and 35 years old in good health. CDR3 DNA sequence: TGTGCCAGCAGTGGGACACCTCAAAGGGGGCTCTATGGCTACACCTTC. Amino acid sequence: CASSGTPQRGLYGYTF.